The 8 T cell receptor beta chains below were found in one sample sequenced in a study of beta chain features in type 1 diabetes. Since all of the isolated RNA was reverse transcribed, expressed TCRB transcripts were what got sequenced. Using immunoSEQ multiplex PCR, the repertoire was profiled, and TCRdb retains in-frame clones only, with some absent. This sample has tens of thousands of clones, with 30% to 40% found just once. The specimen sequenced was stem cell memory CD4+ T cells from blood. These receptors were taken from a woman under 30 in good health.

The V and J genes are TRBV7-8 and TRBJ2-5, with 14 bases aligning to TRBD2. Germline lookup yields CDR1 SGHVS and CDR2 FQNEAQ. The CDR3 runs to 16 residues. The V gene end was trimmed by 4 bases and the J gene end by 5 bases; junction bases not matched to a gene: 6. CDR3 amino acids: CASSSRLAGGRETQYF. CDR3 nucleotide sequence: TGTGCCAGCAGCTCGAGACTAGCGGGGGGGCGGGAGACCCAGTACTTC.

The rearrangement uses TRBV30 and TRBJ1-2; D unclear. V gave up 4 bases and J gave up 7 bases, with 16 bases separating them. Germline V gives CDR1 GTSNPN, CDR2 SVGIG (reference sequence). The CDR3 extends over 13 amino acids. CDR3 region: CAWTLYPGPGYTF. The CDR3 DNA is TGTGCCTGGACCTTGTACCCAGGTCCTGGCTACACCTTC.

This clone was observed a few times. The V and J genes are TRBV9 and TRBJ2-7, with a weak D call TRBD1 (5 bases). CDR3 length equals 14 residues. Germline CDR1 reads SGDLS; CDR2 reads YYNGEE. Trimming removed 7 bases from V and 4 bases from J, with 18 bases in between. The CDR3 coding sequence is TGTGCCAGCCCTTTCCCAGGGTCTAAATACGAGCAGTACTTC. Its translation: CASPFPGSKYEQYF.

In this sample, this clone turned up a few times. The V call is TRBV5-4, the J call TRBJ1-6, with D tentatively TRBD1 (6 bases). V lost 2 bases and J 7 bases, leaving 19 bases between the germline ends. The CDR3 extends over 17 amino acids. Per the germline V gene, CDR1 is SGHNT and CDR2 is YYREEE (reference sequence). CDR3 sequence (DNA): TGTGCCAGCAGCTTCTCCTCCTGGACAGTAACCAATTCACCCCTCCACTTT. The encoded protein is CASSFSSWTVTNSPLHF.

This chain uses TRBV4-1 with TRBJ2-1; the match to TRBD2 covers 8 bases. The CDR3 runs to 14 residues. The ends lost 3 bases at V and 10 bases at J; junction bases unmatched: 8. Germline-derived CDR1 and CDR2 are MGHRA and YSYEKL. As DNA, the CDR3 is TGCGCCAGCAGCCAGGACCGGGGGGGCCGAGAGCAGTTCTTC. Residues: CASSQDRGGREQFF.

This clone was picked up a small number of times. The rearrangement uses TRBV7-9 and TRBJ2-5; perhaps TRBD1 as D (6 bases). V lost 4 bases, J lost 5 bases, and 11 bases lay in between. The germline V gene has CDR1 SEHNR and CDR2 FQNEAQ (reference sequence). There are 13 residues in the CDR3. In DNA form, the CDR3 reads TGTGCCAGCAGCTATTACAGGGAGGAGACCCAGTACTTC. Protein product: CASSYYREETQYF.

CDR3 amino acids: CASSLLAVYSYEQYF. CDR3 nucleotide sequence: TGTGCCAGCAGCCTTCTAGCGGTATACTCCTACGAGCAGTACTTC. This rearrangement joins TRBV27 to TRBJ2-7; the match to TRBD2 covers 7 bases. J was trimmed by 0 bases and V by 6 bases; bases with no gene match: 8. The CDR3 runs 15 residues. Looked up from germline, CDR1 is MNHEY and CDR2 is SMNVEV (reference sequence).

The V gene is TRBV4-3, the J gene TRBJ2-1, with 8 positions matching TRBD2. Trimming took 4 bases from V and 4 from J; bases not matched to a gene: 6. The CDR3 is made up of 15 amino acids. Per germline, CDR1 LGHNA and CDR2 YSLEER. CDR3 sequence: CASSRAGEAYNEQFF. The DNA for the CDR3 is TGCGCCAGCAGCCGAGCGGGGGAGGCGTACAATGAGCAGTTCTTC.